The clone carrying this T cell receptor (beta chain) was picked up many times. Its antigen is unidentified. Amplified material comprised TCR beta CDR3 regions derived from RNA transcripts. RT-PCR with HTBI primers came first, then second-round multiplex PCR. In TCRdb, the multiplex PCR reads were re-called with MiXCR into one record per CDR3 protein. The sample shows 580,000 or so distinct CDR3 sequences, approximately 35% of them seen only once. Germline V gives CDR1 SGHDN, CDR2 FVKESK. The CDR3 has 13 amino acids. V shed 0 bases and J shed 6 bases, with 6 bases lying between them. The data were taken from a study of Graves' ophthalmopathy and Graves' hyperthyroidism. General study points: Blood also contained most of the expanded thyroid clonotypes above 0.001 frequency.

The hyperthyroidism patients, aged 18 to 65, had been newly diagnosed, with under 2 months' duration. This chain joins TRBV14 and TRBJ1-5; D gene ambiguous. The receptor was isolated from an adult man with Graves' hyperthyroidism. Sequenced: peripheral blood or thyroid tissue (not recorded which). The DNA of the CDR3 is TGTGCCAGCAGCCAAGATGGCTTTCAGCCCCAGCATTTT. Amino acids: CASSQDGFQPQHF. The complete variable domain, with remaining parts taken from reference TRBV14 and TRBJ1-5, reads EAGVTQFPSHSVIEKGQTVTLRCDPISGHDNLYWYRRVMGKEIKFLLHFVKESKQDESGMPNNRFLAERTGGTYSTLKVQPAELEDSGVYFCASSQDGFQPQHFGDGTRLSIL.